These T cell receptor beta chains were read from a single sample in a study of blood T cell repertoires in COVID-19. TCRdb keeps only in-frame clones here, not all; method: immunoSEQ multiplex PCR. The data hold 430,000 or so clones, with roughly 90% observed a single time. Sequencing input: PBMCs or T cells enriched from blood (not recorded which). These receptors came from a woman aged 35 to 49 who had recovered from COVID-19. Each CDR3 is given with its conserved first and last residue. The D gene is left open where the match is weak.

V,D,J,CDR3
TRBV25-1,TRBD1,TRBJ1-1,CASSTTGKTEAFF
TRBV20-1,TRBD1,TRBJ2-7,CSASGTDSYEQYF
TRBV6-2/TRBV6-3,NA,TRBJ1-6,CASSYSKLRSSYNSPLHF
TRBV11-2,NA,TRBJ1-3,CASSLSVSRNTIYF
TRBV7-9,TRBD2,TRBJ2-5,CASSPGAGGPQETQYF
TRBV6-2/TRBV6-3,NA,TRBJ2-7,CASSYYNPYEQYF
TRBV19,NA,TRBJ1-3,CASSIQSGNTIYF
TRBV18,NA,TRBJ1-6,CASSPVPLGDNSPLHF
TRBV3-1/TRBV3-2,TRBD2,TRBJ2-3,CASSQALLNSGRGDTQYF
TRBV19,TRBD2,TRBJ2-2,CASSTLAGGYTGELFF
TRBV4-2,TRBD2,TRBJ2-4,CASSRAQGAGVRRNIQYF
TRBV18,NA,TRBJ1-1,CASSPGIDSYTEAFF
TRBV6-5,TRBD1,TRBJ1-1,CASSYSGQGNTEAFF
TRBV5-6,TRBD1,TRBJ1-1,CASSFRSGQGGPEAFF
TRBV9,NA,TRBJ1-2,CASSVNLLDFYGYTF
TRBV4-3,TRBD2,TRBJ2-7,CASSQAGTSLYEQYF
TRBV6-6,TRBD2,TRBJ2-7,CASSPLRRTSGGYEQYF
TRBV6-1,NA,TRBJ2-7,CASSEIAPGYEQYF
TRBV15,TRBD2,TRBJ2-3,CATSRDRLAGVRVDTQYF
TRBV9,NA,TRBJ1-4,CASSVAGFETNEKLFF
TRBV5-1,TRBD2,TRBJ2-1,CASSLSSGRFGREQFF
TRBV2,TRBD2,TRBJ2-1,CASNRTSASYNEQFF
TRBV5-4,TRBD2,TRBJ2-3,CASSFSGRARYSTDTQYF
TRBV18,TRBD1,TRBJ2-1,CASSSGTGIYNEQFF